This T cell receptor beta chain appears in the sequencing data of a study of blood T cells in healthy people across ages. This CDR3 has 12 amino acids. Trimming at V came to 8 bases and at J to 5 bases, leaving 6 bases not matched to a gene. Germline V gene lookup returns CDR1 MDHEN and CDR2 SYDVKM. This clonotype was seen a handful of times. Every sample gave at least 5 micrograms of total RNA when it was extracted. Through a sample-barcoded 5' primer and a J-beta primer mix, a second PCR was run for roughly 6 to 12 cycles. A template-switch adaptor that had 12 random nucleotides put a tag on each cDNA molecule. TCRdb recomputed calls from the 5' RACE reads with MiXCR, one row per CDR3 protein. There are approximately 800,000 distinct CDR3 sequences in the sample; 58% occur only once, and approximately 20% lies in the top ten.

The V call is TRBV28, the J call TRBJ2-7, with 7 nucleotides matching TRBD1. This clonotype originated in a man in his thirties or forties in good health. The sample comprised blood. The CDR3 sequence is CASHRGLDEQYF. DNA for the CDR3: TGTGCCAGCCACAGGGGTTTGGACGAGCAGTACTTC.